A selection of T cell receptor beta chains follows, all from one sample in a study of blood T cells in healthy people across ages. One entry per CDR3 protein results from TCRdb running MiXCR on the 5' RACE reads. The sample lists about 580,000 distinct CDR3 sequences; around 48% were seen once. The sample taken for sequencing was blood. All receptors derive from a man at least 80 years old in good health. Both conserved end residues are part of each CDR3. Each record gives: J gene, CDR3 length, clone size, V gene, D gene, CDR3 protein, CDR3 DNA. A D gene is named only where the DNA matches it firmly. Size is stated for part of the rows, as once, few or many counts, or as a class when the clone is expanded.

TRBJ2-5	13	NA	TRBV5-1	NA	CASSFEGDRRMYF	TGCGCCAGCAGCTTCGAGGGAGACAGGAGGATGTACTTC
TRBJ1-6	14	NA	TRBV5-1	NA	CASSSRDTGSPLHF	TGCGCCAGCAGCTCCCGGGACACGGGGTCACCCCTCCACTTT
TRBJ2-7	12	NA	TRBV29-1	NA	CSAWTDSYEQYF	TGCAGCGCGTGGACAGACTCCTACGAGCAGTACTTC
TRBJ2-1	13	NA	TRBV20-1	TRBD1	CSAKGQGRNEQFF	TGCAGTGCAAAAGGACAGGGGAGGAATGAGCAGTTCTTC
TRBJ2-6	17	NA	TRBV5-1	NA	CASMRPGLSSGANVLTF	TGCGCCAGCATGCGGCCTGGGCTCAGCTCTGGGGCCAACGTCCTGACTTTC
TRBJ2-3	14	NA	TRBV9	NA	CASSEILDTDTQYF	TGTGCCAGCAGCGAGATTTTGGACACAGATACGCAGTATTTT
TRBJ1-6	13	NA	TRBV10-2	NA	CASRVGKESPLHF	TGCGCCAGCAGAGTAGGGAAAGAATCACCCCTCCACTTT
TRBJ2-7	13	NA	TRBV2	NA	CASSEAEASEQYF	TGTGCCAGCAGTGAGGCTGAGGCAAGCGAGCAGTACTTC
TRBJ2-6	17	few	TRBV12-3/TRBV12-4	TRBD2	CASSSLAGGPGANVLTF	TGTGCCAGCAGTTCACTAGCGGGGGGGCCTGGGGCCAACGTCCTGACTTTC
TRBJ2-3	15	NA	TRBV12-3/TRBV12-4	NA	CASSYRDGIADTQYF	TGTGCCAGCAGTTATCGAGATGGGATAGCAGATACGCAGTATTTT
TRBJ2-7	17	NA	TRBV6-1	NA	CASRSDLWGDKSYEQYF	TGTGCCAGCAGATCCGATTTGTGGGGGGACAAGTCCTACGAGCAGTACTTC
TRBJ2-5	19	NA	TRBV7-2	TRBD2	CASSLAWTSTHLSRETQYF	TGTGCCAGCAGCTTAGCTTGGACTAGCACTCACCTTTCGCGGGAGACCCAGTACTTC
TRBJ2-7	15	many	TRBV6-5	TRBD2	CASRSPSGVFSEQYF	TGTGCCAGCAGATCCCCTAGCGGAGTGTTCTCCGAGCAGTACTTC
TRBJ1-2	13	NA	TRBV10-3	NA	CAISANGHKGYTF	TGTGCCATCAGTGCTAACGGCCATAAGGGCTACACCTTC
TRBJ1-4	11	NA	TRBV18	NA	CASSEGEKLFF	TGTGCCAGCTCAGAGGGGGAAAAACTGTTTTTT
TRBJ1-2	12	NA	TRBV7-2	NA	CASTDNDYGYTF	TGTGCCAGCACCGATAACGACTATGGCTACACCTTC
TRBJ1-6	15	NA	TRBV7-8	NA	CASSSSLYTGSLLHF	TGTGCCAGCAGCTCCTCCTTGTACACTGGGTCACTCCTCCACTTT
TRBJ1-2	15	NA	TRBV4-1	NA	CASSQDEDTDYGYTF	TGCGCCAGCAGCCAAGATGAGGACACCGACTATGGCTACACCTTC
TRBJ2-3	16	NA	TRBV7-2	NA	CASSLVRQVSTDTQYF	TGTGCCAGCAGCTTAGTGAGACAGGTCAGCACAGATACGCAGTATTTT
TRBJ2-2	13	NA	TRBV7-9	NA	CASSSVAVGELFF	TGTGCCAGCAGCTCAGTCGCGGTCGGGGAGCTGTTTTTT
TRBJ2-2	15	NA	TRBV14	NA	CASSQRTSSGGELFF	TGTGCCAGCAGCCAGAGGACTTCATCGGGCGGGGAGCTGTTTTTT
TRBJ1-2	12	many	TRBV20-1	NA	CSASLDNYGYTF	TGCAGTGCTAGTTTGGATAACTATGGCTACACCTTC
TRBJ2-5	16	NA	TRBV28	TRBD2	CASSPRLAGKSGEQYF	TGTGCCAGCAGTCCCCGACTAGCGGGAAAGTCGGGGGAGCAGTACTTC
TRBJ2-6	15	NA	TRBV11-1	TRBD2	CASSLRSSGSSVLTF	TGTGCCAGCAGCTTAAGGTCTAGCGGGAGTAGCGTCCTGACTTTC
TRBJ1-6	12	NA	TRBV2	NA	CASSKGVSPLHF	TGTGCCAGCAGTAAGGGTGTTTCACCCCTCCACTTT
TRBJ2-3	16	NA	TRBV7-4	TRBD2	CASSTDGEGPTDTQYF	TGTGCCAGCAGCACGGATGGGGAGGGGCCCACAGATACGCAGTATTTT